A single sample is the source of the 19 T cell receptor beta chains below, sequenced in a study of beta chain features in type 1 diabetes. All of the isolated RNA was reverse transcribed, so expressed TCRB transcripts were sequenced. The protocol was immunoSEQ multiplex PCR, while the TCRdb copy is restricted to in-frame clones and leaves out a portion. The sample holds 120,000 to 150,000 clones, roughly 48% seen once. The sample consisted of Tregs from blood. All receptors derive from a young man in good health.

The gene calls are TRBV4-3 and TRBJ2-1; possibly TRBD2 for D (5 bases). Germline CDR1 is LGHNA and CDR2 is YSLEER. The CDR3 consists of 17 residues. Trimming pared 0 bases from V and 4 bases from J, leaving 16 bases between. The CDR3 is CASSQDLASFLYNEQFF. The CDR3 DNA follows: TGCGCCAGCAGCCAAGATCTGGCTAGCTTTTTGTACAATGAGCAGTTCTTC.

The chain uses TRBV9 and TRBJ2-5; 12 bases align to TRBD2. Germline V gives CDR1 SGDLS, CDR2 YYNGEE. CDR3 length equals 16 residues. Unmatched junction bases numbered 8, after V lost 3 bases and J lost 5 bases. The CDR3 protein is CASSGSLAGGAETQYF. As DNA, the CDR3 is TGTGCCAGCAGCGGATCCCTAGCGGGGGGGGCGGAGACCCAGTACTTC. The full variable domain, with the rest looked up from reference TRBV9 and TRBJ2-5, is DSGVTQTPKHLITATGQRVTLRCSPRSGDLSVYWYQQSLDQGLQFLIQYYNGEERAKGNILERFSAQQFPDLHSELNLSSLELGDSALYFCASSGSLAGGAETQYFGPGTRLLVL.

This chain joins TRBV7-9 and TRBJ1-1; 7 nucleotides align to TRBD1. The CDR3 covers 17 residues. J lost 1 base, V lost 4 bases, and 12 bases had no gene match. CDR1 is SEHNR and CDR2 is FQNEAQ in the germline V gene (reference sequence). CDR3 loop: CASSYRQGWRGNTEAFF. CDR3 bases: TGTGCCAGCAGCTACCGACAGGGCTGGCGGGGGAACACTGAAGCTTTCTTT.

The chain employs TRBV27 and TRBJ2-7, with TRBD1 matching 9 bases. Germline V gene data show CDR1 as MNHEY and CDR2 as SMNVEV (reference sequence). V shed 5 bases and J 7 bases; nucleotides not matched to a gene: 9. The CDR3 spans 14 residues. CDR3 coding DNA: TGTGCCAGCAGTCGCGGGACAGGGTCGGGGGAGCAGTACTTC. Residues: CASSRGTGSGEQYF.

The V gene is TRBV28, the J gene TRBJ1-5; the match to TRBD1 covers 8 bases. V lost 6 bases to trimming and J lost 11 bases; unmatched junction nucleotides: 15. The CDR3 runs to 15 residues. Looked up from germline, CDR1 is MDHEN and CDR2 is SYDVKM. The CDR3 is CASSPRGQGSWTQHF. The CDR3 DNA is TGTGCCAGCAGCCCCAGGGGGCAGGGCAGTTGGACCCAGCATTTT.

The sample holds one count of this clone. V gene TRBV5-4 combines with J gene TRBJ2-7; 10 nucleotides align to TRBD1. Trimming cost V 4 bases and J 2 bases; bases outside gene matches: 6. The CDR3 contains 15 residues. Germline V gene data show CDR1 as SGHNT and CDR2 as YYREEE (reference sequence). CDR3 coding DNA: TGTGCCAGCAGCCCGGGACAGGGGATAACCTACGAGCAGTACTTC. Encoded protein: CASSPGQGITYEQYF.

This clone was seen a handful of times. The chain is built from TRBV7-2 and TRBJ2-5, with D uncertain. The end of the DNA aligns better with TRBJ2-7, so the J call may be wrong. CDR1 SGHTA and CDR2 FQGNSA come from the germline V gene. The CDR3 consists of 11 residues. Here the CDR3 DNA reads TGTGCCAGCAGCGCCACCTACGAGCAGTACTTC. Amino acid sequence: CASSATYEQYF.

V gene TRBV18 combines with J gene TRBJ2-7; 8 nucleotides align to TRBD1. Unmatched junction bases numbered 13, after V lost 3 bases and J lost 3 bases. This CDR3 is 17 amino acids long. The germline gives CDR1 KGHSH, CDR2 LQKENI. The CDR3 reads CASSPPPTRTGFYEQYF. The CDR3 DNA follows: TGTGCCAGCTCACCCCCACCGACACGGACAGGGTTCTACGAGCAGTACTTC. Supplemented by reference TRBV18 and TRBJ2-7, the full variable domain reads NAGVMQNPRHLVRRRGQEARLRCSPMKGHSHVYWYRQLPEEGLKFMVYLQKENIIDESGMPKERFSAEFPKEGPSILRIQQVVRGDSAAYFCASSPPPTRTGFYEQYFGPGTRLTVT.

This clone was found a few times. The genes are TRBV4-2 and TRBJ2-1; 8 nucleotides agree with TRBD2. The CDR3 runs 17 residues. CDR1 LGHNA and CDR2 YNFKEQ come from the germline V gene. J lost 7 bases, V lost 0 bases, and 11 bases had no gene match. CDR3 in DNA: TGTGCCAGCAGCCAAGATGAACCAGCGGGAGTATGGAATGAGCAGTTCTTC. This translates into CASSQDEPAGVWNEQFF.

This clone came up a few times. CDR3 region: CAITSTGEGYGYTF. Written as DNA, the CDR3 is TGTGCCATCACCTCGACAGGGGAGGGCTATGGCTACACCTTC. The chain recombines TRBV10-3 with TRBJ1-2, with TRBD1 matching 8 bases. This CDR3 comprises 14 residues. Germline loops: CDR1 ENHRY, CDR2 SYGVKD. V lost 7 bases, J lost 4 bases, and 8 bases stayed unmatched.

CDR3 nucleotides: TGTGCCAGCAGCGTAGCGGAGGGGAGCACAGATACGCAGTATTTT. Protein product: CASSVAEGSTDTQYF. The chain employs TRBV9 and TRBJ2-3; weak D call: TRBD2 (6 bases). Germline values: CDR1 SGDLS, CDR2 YYNGEE. This CDR3 contains 15 residues. V was cut by 0 bases and J by 0 bases, with 8 bases left in between.

This chain links TRBV30 with TRBJ1-2; 10 nucleotides align to TRBD1. Germline V CDR1 and CDR2: GTSNPN, SVGIG (reference sequence). The CDR3 is made up of 15 amino acids. With 1 base clipped from V and 9 bases from J, the junction kept 11 bases outside the gene matches. CDR3 sequence: CAWSAAPGQGLSYTF. In DNA form, the CDR3 reads TGTGCCTGGAGTGCCGCTCCGGGACAGGGGCTGAGCTACACCTTC. The variable domain in full, with the rest retrieved from reference TRBV30 and TRBJ1-2, is SQTIHQWPATLVQPVGSPLSLECTVEGTSNPNLYWYRQAAGRGLQLLFYSVGIGQISSEVPQNLSASRPQDRQFILSSKKLLLSDSGFYLCAWSAAPGQGLSYTFGSGTRLTVV.

This clone was found a few times. The chain links TRBV5-4 to TRBJ1-2; 7 bases are shared with TRBD1. Germline CDR1 SGHNT, CDR2 YYREEE (reference sequence). Unmatched junction bases numbered 4, after V lost 3 bases and J lost 5 bases. This CDR3 comprises 13 residues. Here the CDR3 DNA reads TGTGCCAGCAGCTCACAGGGGCTGTATGGCTACACCTTC. Its protein is CASSSQGLYGYTF. The variable domain in full, with the rest retrieved from reference TRBV5-4 and TRBJ1-2, is ETGVTQSPTHLIKTRGQQVTLRCSSQSGHNTVSWYQQALGQGPQFIFQYYREEENGRGNFPPRFSGLQFPNYSSELNVNALELDDSALYLCASSSQGLYGYTFGSGTRLTVV.

The V call is TRBV7-3, the J call TRBJ2-1; the match to TRBD2 covers 13 bases. From germline, CDR1 is SGHTA and CDR2 FQGTGA. Losses at the gene ends were 3 bases for V and 4 bases for J; bases not matched to a gene: 0. The CDR3 consists of 15 residues. This CDR3 is CASSLTSGGYNEQFF. The CDR3 DNA reads TGTGCCAGCAGCTTGACTAGCGGGGGGTACAATGAGCAGTTCTTC.

A few counts support this clone. V and J are TRBV30 and TRBJ2-2, with a possible D match to TRBD2 (6 bases). The CDR3 covers 13 residues. V was shortened by 1 base and J by 6 bases, with 9 bases between the two germline ends. The germline gives CDR1 GTSNPN, CDR2 SVGIG (reference sequence). In DNA, the CDR3 is TGTGCCTGGAGTGCAGGGAGGCCCGGGGAGCTGTTTTTT. Translated: CAWSAGRPGELFF. Based on the CDR3 plus reference TRBV30 and TRBJ2-2, the full variable domain is SQTIHQWPATLVQPVGSPLSLECTVEGTSNPNLYWYRQAAGRGLQLLFYSVGIGQISSEVPQNLSASRPQDRQFILSSKKLLLSDSGFYLCAWSAGRPGELFFGEGSRLTVL.

This clone was seen more than once but under ten times. Written as DNA, the CDR3 is TGCGCCAGCAGCGCGACAGGGGTCGGCACCGGGGAGCTGTTTTTT. It encodes CASSATGVGTGELFF. The genes are TRBV5-1 and TRBJ2-2; 8 bases line up with TRBD1. This CDR3 spans 15 amino acids. J lost 4 bases, V lost 4 bases, and 6 bases had no gene match. Germline CDR1 SGHRS, CDR2 YFSETQ.

DNA for the CDR3: TGTGCCGGTGACAGGGGGGGCGGGACGCCCCAGCATTTT. It is translated as CAGDRGGGTPQHF. V and J are TRBV30 and TRBJ1-5, with TRBD1 matching 9 bases. The length of the CDR3 is 13 residues. Trimming removed 8 bases from V and 9 bases from J; junction bases left unmatched: 11. In germline, CDR1 is GTSNPN, CDR2 SVGIG (reference sequence).

The table lists this clone with a few counts. The rearrangement joins TRBV28 to TRBJ1-4; a weak D match, TRBD1 (5 bases). Deletions cut 8 bases from V and 1 base from J, with 20 bases between. Germline assignment: CDR1 MDHEN and CDR2 SYDVKM. The CDR3 extends over 17 amino acids. The CDR3 reads CASLPWGDLGTNEKLFF. DNA for the CDR3: TGTGCCAGCCTACCGTGGGGGGACCTTGGAACTAATGAAAAACTGTTTTTT.

The genes are TRBV18 and TRBJ1-2, with TRBD1 identical over 11 bases. The CDR3 consists of 15 residues. After removal of 4 bases from V and 7 bases from J, the junction contained 8 bases not matched to a gene. Germline V gene sequence: CDR1 KGHSH, CDR2 LQKENI. CDR3 loop: CASSRRTGGVGGYTF. The CDR3 region has the DNA TGTGCCAGCTCACGTCGGACAGGGGGCGTCGGTGGCTACACCTTC.